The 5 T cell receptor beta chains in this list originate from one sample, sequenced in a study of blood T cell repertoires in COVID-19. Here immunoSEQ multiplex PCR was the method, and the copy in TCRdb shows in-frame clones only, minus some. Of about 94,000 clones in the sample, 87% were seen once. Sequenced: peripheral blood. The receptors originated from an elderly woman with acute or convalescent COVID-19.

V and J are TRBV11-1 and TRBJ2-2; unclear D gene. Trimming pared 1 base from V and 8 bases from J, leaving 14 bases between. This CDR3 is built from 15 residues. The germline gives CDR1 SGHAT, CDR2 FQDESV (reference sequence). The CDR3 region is CASSLERQVVGELFF. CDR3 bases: TGTGCCAGCAGCTTAGAACGGCAGGTCGTGGGGGAGCTGTTTTTT.

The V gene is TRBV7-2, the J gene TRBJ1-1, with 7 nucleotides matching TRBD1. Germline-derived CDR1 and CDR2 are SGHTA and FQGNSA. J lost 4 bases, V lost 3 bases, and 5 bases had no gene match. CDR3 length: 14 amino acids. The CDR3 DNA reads TGTGCCAGCAGCTTTAGAGGGGGCGGCACTGAAGCTTTCTTT. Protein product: CASSFRGGGTEAFF.

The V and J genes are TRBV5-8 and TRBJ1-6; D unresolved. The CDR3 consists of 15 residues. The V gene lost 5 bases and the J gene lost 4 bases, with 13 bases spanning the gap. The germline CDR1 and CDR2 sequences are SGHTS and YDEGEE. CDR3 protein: CASRTLTQYNSPLHF. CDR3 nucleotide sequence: TGTGCCAGCAGGACATTAACACAGTATAATTCACCCCTCCACTTT.

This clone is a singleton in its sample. CDR3 sequence (DNA): TGTGCCAGCAGTTGGGAGAGGGGGGGGAACACTGAAGCTTTCTTT. Its protein is CASSWERGGNTEAFF. V is TRBV6-5 and J is TRBJ1-1, with a tentative D call TRBD1 (6 bases). Deletions cut 4 bases from V and 1 base from J, with 13 bases between. Germline V gene sequence: CDR1 MNHEY, CDR2 SVGAGI. The CDR3 is made up of 15 amino acids.

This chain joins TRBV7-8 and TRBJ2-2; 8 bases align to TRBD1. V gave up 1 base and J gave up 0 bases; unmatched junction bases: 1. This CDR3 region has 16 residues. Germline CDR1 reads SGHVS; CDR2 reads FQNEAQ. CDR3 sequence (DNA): TGTGCCAGCAGCTTAGGGGACAGGCCGAACACCGGGGAGCTGTTTTTT. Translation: CASSLGDRPNTGELFF. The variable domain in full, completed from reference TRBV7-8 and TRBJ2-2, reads GAGVSQSPRYKVAKRGQDVALRCDPISGHVSLFWYQQALGQGPEFLTYFQNEAQLDKSGLPSDRFFAERPEGSVSTLKIQRTQQEDSAVYLCASSLGDRPNTGELFFGEGSRLTVL.